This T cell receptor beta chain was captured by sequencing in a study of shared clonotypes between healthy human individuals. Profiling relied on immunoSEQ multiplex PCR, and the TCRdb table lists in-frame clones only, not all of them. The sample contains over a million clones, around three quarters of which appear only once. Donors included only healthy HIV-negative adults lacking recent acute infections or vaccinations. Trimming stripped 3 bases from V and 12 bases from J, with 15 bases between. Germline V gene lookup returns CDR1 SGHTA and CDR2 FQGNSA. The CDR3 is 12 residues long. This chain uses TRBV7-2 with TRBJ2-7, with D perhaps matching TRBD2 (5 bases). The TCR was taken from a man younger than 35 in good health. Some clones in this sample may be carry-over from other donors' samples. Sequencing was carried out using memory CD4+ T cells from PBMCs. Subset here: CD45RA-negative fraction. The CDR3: CASSLDWDHPYF. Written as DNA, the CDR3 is TGTGCCAGCAGCTTGGACTGGGATCATCCGTACTTC.